A single sample gave rise to the 32 T cell receptor beta chains below, sequenced in a study of radiotherapy plus CTLA-4 blockade in lung cancer. TCRdb's copy holds only in-frame clones and misses some; the assay was immunoSEQ multiplex PCR. The repertoire holds 84,000 or so clones, with about four fifths as singletons. The material was peripheral blood, obtained from a patient treated with radiotherapy plus ipilimumab. The source is a human donor with non-small cell lung cancer that progressed on radiotherapy plus ipilimumab.

V and J are TRBV12-5 and TRBJ1-1; possible D gene TRBD1, 6 bases. V gave up 1 base and J gave up 4 bases, with 10 bases separating them. The germline V gene encodes CDR1 LGHNT and CDR2 FRNRAP. The CDR3 has 14 residues. For the CDR3, the DNA is TGTGCTAGTGGTTTGGGACAGGCGGGCACTGAAGCTTTCTTT. Amino acids: CASGLGQAGTEAFF.

This rearrangement joins TRBV2 to TRBJ1-4, with D perhaps matching TRBD1 (6 bases). From germline, CDR1 is SNHLY and CDR2 FYNNEI. V gave up 5 bases and J gave up 7 bases, with 17 bases separating them. The CDR3 extends over 15 amino acids. CDR3 residues: CASSLGGGPFEKLFF. CDR3 sequence (DNA): TGTGCCAGCAGTCTCGGTGGGGGCCCTTTTGAAAAACTGTTTTTT.

Only a few counts were recorded for this clone. This chain uses TRBV10-3 with TRBJ1-4, with D unclear. The V gene's germline CDR1 is ENHRY and CDR2 SYGVKD. V was shortened by 4 bases and J by 0 bases, with 12 bases between the two germline ends. The CDR3 sequence is 16 residues long. CDR3 residues: CAISAQKGATNEKLFF. CDR3 coding DNA: TGTGCCATCAGTGCACAAAAGGGCGCAACTAATGAAAAACTGTTTTTT.

This sequence joins TRBV25-1 and TRBJ1-3, with a possible D match to TRBD1 (6 bases). Germline V gives CDR1 MGHDK, CDR2 SYGVNS. This CDR3 contains 14 residues. V gave up 5 bases and J gave up 4 bases, with 12 bases separating them. The CDR3 protein is CASSSLTGGNTIYF. DNA of the CDR3: TGTGCCAGCAGTTCTTTAACAGGGGGAAACACCATATATTTT.

The chain joins TRBV7-2 to TRBJ2-2; D possibly corresponds to TRBD2 (5 bases). Trimming took 5 bases from V and 7 from J, leaving 8 bases between them. The CDR3 consists of 12 residues. Per germline, CDR1 SGHTA and CDR2 FQGNSA. The CDR3 reads CASSAGVGELFF. The CDR3 DNA follows: TGTGCCAGCAGCGCCGGGGTCGGGGAGCTGTTTTTT.

The chain couples TRBV2 to TRBJ1-1; perhaps TRBD1 as D (6 bases). With 5 bases removed from V and 1 base from J, the gap between germline ends came to 8 bases. The germline V gene has CDR1 SNHLY and CDR2 FYNNEI. The CDR3 spans 13 residues. CDR3 DNA sequence: TGTGCCAGCAGTCGGGACACGAACACTGAAGCTTTCTTT. Protein sequence: CASSRDTNTEAFF.

The genes are TRBV20-1 and TRBJ1-2, with D hard to call. This CDR3 comprises 10 residues. The V gene's germline CDR1 is DFQATT and CDR2 SNEGSKA (reference sequence). The germline V and J ends were trimmed by 6 bases and 8 bases, with 10 bases remaining between them. The CDR3 protein is CSAKGIGYTF. CDR3 sequence (DNA): TGCAGTGCCAAAGGCATCGGCTACACCTTC.

The chain employs TRBV10-3 and TRBJ1-5; 7 positions match TRBD1. Germline CDR1 reads ENHRY; CDR2 reads SYGVKD. The J segment lost 0 bases and the V segment lost 4 bases, leaving 3 bases of the junction unmatched. The CDR3 has 15 amino acids. The CDR3 spells CAISGDSLSNQPQHF. The CDR3 DNA follows: TGTGCCATCAGTGGGGACAGCCTTAGCAATCAGCCCCAGCATTTT.

V and J are TRBV18 and TRBJ2-3; weak D call: TRBD2 (6 bases). Germline V gene sequence: CDR1 KGHSH, CDR2 LQKENI. V gave up 7 bases and J gave up 1 base, with 15 bases separating them. The CDR3 sequence is 15 residues long. The CDR3 spells CASFKGTGGTDTQYF. CDR3 DNA sequence: TGTGCCAGCTTTAAGGGGACGGGAGGCACAGATACGCAGTATTTT.

V usage is TRBV5-3 and J usage is TRBJ1-6; 9 positions agree with TRBD1. TRBV5-3 is noted as an ORF with a role that remains uncertain. Trimming cost V 4 bases and J 7 bases; bases outside gene matches: 9. The CDR3 sequence is 16 residues long. This chain's CDR3 is CARSLNVDRGNSPLHF. In DNA form, the CDR3 reads TGTGCCAGAAGCCTGAATGTGGACAGGGGAAATTCACCCCTCCACTTT.

The rearrangement joins TRBV5-1 to TRBJ2-7; 10 bases map to TRBD1. CDR1 and CDR2 (germline): SGHRS, YFSETQ. J lost 6 bases, V lost 2 bases, and 2 bases had no gene match. This CDR3 is 13 amino acids long. CDR3 nucleotides: TGCGCCAGCAGCTTAGACAGGGGGCGCGAGCAGTACTTC. Protein: CASSLDRGREQYF.

V gene TRBV5-6 combines with J gene TRBJ1-5; tentatively, D is TRBD1 (5 bases). Germline assignment: CDR1 SGHDT and CDR2 YYEEEE. The CDR3 has 13 amino acids. The V gene lost 1 base and the J gene lost 6 bases, with 8 bases spanning the gap. This CDR3 is CASSLRGSQPQHF. DNA for the CDR3: TGTGCCAGCAGCTTGAGGGGATCTCAGCCCCAGCATTTT.

The genes are TRBV28 and TRBJ2-1; 8 bases map to TRBD1. This CDR3 has 18 amino acids. V shed 1 base, J shed 4 bases, and the junction held 12 bases outside the gene matches. Germline assignment: CDR1 MDHEN and CDR2 SYDVKM. This chain's CDR3 is CASSLFMRGQGLYNEQFF. The CDR3 DNA reads TGTGCCAGCAGTTTATTCATGCGAGGACAGGGTTTATACAATGAGCAGTTCTTC.

The chain carries TRBV14 and TRBJ1-3; D is undetermined. V lost 1 base and J lost 0, with 13 bases in between. The CDR3 has 17 amino acids. CDR1 and CDR2 (germline): SGHDN, FVKESK. CDR3 sequence reads: CASSQGGGWISGNTIYF. CDR3 bases: TGTGCCAGCAGCCAAGGAGGTGGTTGGATCTCTGGAAACACCATATATTTT.

The chain's CDR3 is CASSIGFRKETQYF. In DNA, the CDR3 is TGTGCCAGTAGTATTGGCTTCCGTAAAGAGACCCAGTACTTC. The chain combines TRBV19 with TRBJ2-5; no clear D. V shed 3 bases and J shed 3 bases, with 11 bases lying between them. CDR3 length equals 14 residues. CDR1 LNHDA and CDR2 SQIVND come from the germline V gene (reference sequence).

The chain uses TRBV11-3 and TRBJ2-3, with 13 bases identical to TRBD2. The CDR3 length is 20 residues. The germline V gene has CDR1 SGHNT and CDR2 YENEEA. With V trimmed by 5 bases and J by 1 base, 15 bases remained unmatched. In DNA, the CDR3 is TGTGCCAGCAGCCCTGGAGTGGGGACTAGCGGGACCCATGGCACAGATACGCAGTATTTT. Protein: CASSPGVGTSGTHGTDTQYF.

Of note for this clone: One end of the junction does not line up with germline, which may come from a read error. The chain links TRBV9 to TRBJ2-7, with 11 nucleotides matching TRBD2. Germline V gene lookup returns CDR1 SGDLS and CDR2 YYNGEE. CDR3 length: 15 residues. The CDR3 DNA sequence: TGTGTCAGCAGCGAGGGACTAGCGGAGGTCTACGAGCAGTACTTC. It translates to CVSSEGLAEVYEQYF.

V and J are TRBV5-1 and TRBJ2-5, with 8 positions matching TRBD1. This CDR3 is 13 amino acids long. Germline loops: CDR1 SGHRS, CDR2 YFSETQ. The junction had 1 base not matched to a gene; V was cut back by 3 bases and J by 3 bases. The chain's CDR3 is CASSWDRKETQYF. The CDR3, as DNA: TGCGCCAGCAGCTGGGACAGGAAAGAGACCCAGTACTTC.

Notes on this clone: Other nucleotide sequences in the sample specify the same CDR3. CDR3 in amino acids: CASSGGLAGASANEQFF. The CDR3 nucleotides are TGTGCCAGCAGCGGGGGACTAGCGGGAGCTTCAGCCAATGAGCAGTTCTTC. The chain joins TRBV5-4 to TRBJ2-1; TRBD2 matches at 14 bases. The CDR3 extends over 17 amino acids. Germline assignment: CDR1 SGHNT and CDR2 YYREEE (reference sequence). The V gene end was trimmed by 4 bases and the J gene end by 6 bases; junction bases not matched to a gene: 9.

The count of this clone is one. The V gene is TRBV7-2, the J gene TRBJ1-2; possibly TRBD1 for D (5 bases). V dropped 5 bases and J dropped 4 bases, with 17 bases sitting between them. Germline assignment: CDR1 SGHTA and CDR2 FQGNSA. The length of the CDR3 is 15 residues. CDR3 bases: TGTGCCAGCAGCCTATTTGGGGGGGTCTCCTATGGCTACACCTTC. Its protein product is CASSLFGGVSYGYTF.

V usage is TRBV27 and J usage is TRBJ2-5, with 12 bases aligning to TRBD1. With V trimmed by 3 bases and J by 6 bases, 5 bases remained unmatched. CDR1 and CDR2 (germline): MNHEY, SMNVEV (reference sequence). The CDR3 has 15 residues. CDR3: CASSLGTGGAKTQYF. DNA of the CDR3: TGTGCCAGCAGTTTGGGGACAGGGGGCGCGAAGACCCAGTACTTC.

The chain recombines TRBV5-4 with TRBJ2-4; D is possibly TRBD2 (6 bases). Looked up from germline, CDR1 is SGHNT and CDR2 is YYREEE (reference sequence). V was clipped by 2 bases and J by 8 bases, with 11 bases between them. This CDR3 spans 13 amino acids. The CDR3 spells CASSFGGGDIQYF. The DNA of the CDR3 is TGTGCCAGCAGCTTTGGAGGAGGGGACATTCAGTACTTC.

The J gene is TRBJ2-5, the V gene TRBV6-5; D is ambiguous. Matching the DNA end better, TRBJ2-7 makes the J call doubtful. Germline V gene sequence: CDR1 MNHEY, CDR2 SVGAGI. The CDR3 sequence is 14 residues long. CDR3: CASSYSSRFGEQYF. Written as DNA, the CDR3 is TGTGCCAGCAGTTACTCGAGCAGGTTTGGCGAGCAGTACTTC.

The chain is built from TRBV11-3 and TRBJ1-1; D possibly corresponds to TRBD1 (5 bases). Per germline, CDR1 SGHNT and CDR2 YENEEA. Trimming removed 5 bases from V and 8 bases from J, with 21 bases in between. CDR3 length: 15 amino acids. CDR3 residues: CASSPAGTAGREAFF. The CDR3 DNA sequence: TGTGCCAGCAGCCCAGCCGGGACGGCGGGTCGGGAAGCTTTCTTT.

The genes are TRBV9 and TRBJ2-3; D uncertain. The CDR3 consists of 13 residues. The V gene lost 3 bases and the J gene lost 0 bases, with 5 bases spanning the gap. Per the germline V gene, CDR1 is SGDLS and CDR2 is YYNGEE. CDR3 nucleotides: TGTGCCAGCAGCGAAGCTAGCACAGATACGCAGTATTTT. It is translated as CASSEASTDTQYF.

This clone was seen a few times. CDR3 protein: CASSQDVATGGWYEQFF. The CDR3 nucleotides read TGCGCCAGCAGCCAAGATGTGGCGACAGGGGGCTGGTATGAGCAGTTCTTC. This chain uses TRBV4-3 with TRBJ2-1, with 10 bases fitting TRBD1. The CDR3 length is 17 residues. The V gene end was trimmed by 0 bases and the J gene end by 8 bases; junction bases not matched to a gene: 10. Per the germline V gene, CDR1 is LGHNA and CDR2 is YSLEER.

The chain combines TRBV5-1 with TRBJ1-4, with D possibly being TRBD1 (5 bases). The germline gives CDR1 SGHRS, CDR2 YFSETQ. The length of the CDR3 is 14 residues. Trimming left V 4 bases short and J 8 bases short, with 15 bases between. In nucleotides, the CDR3 is TGCGCCAGCAGCCCGGGGGATGTAGGGGAAAAACTGTTTTTT. Protein product: CASSPGDVGEKLFF. Filled out from reference TRBV5-1 and TRBJ1-4, the complete variable domain reads KAGVTQTPRYLIKTRGQQVTLSCSPISGHRSVSWYQQTPGQGLQFLFEYFSETQRNKGNFPGRFSGRQFSNSRSEMNVSTLELGDSALYLCASSPGDVGEKLFFGSGTQLSVL.

This chain connects TRBV7-9 to TRBJ2-7; 7 bases map to TRBD2. This CDR3 spans 14 amino acids. V gave up 5 bases and J gave up 4 bases; unmatched junction bases: 8. CDR1 and CDR2 (germline): SEHNR, FQNEAQ (reference sequence). CDR3 amino acids: CASSPGLKFYEQYF. The DNA of the CDR3 is TGTGCCAGCAGCCCGGGACTAAAATTTTACGAGCAGTACTTC.

The chain couples TRBV14 to TRBJ2-7, with 9 bases aligning to TRBD2. In germline, CDR1 is SGHDN, CDR2 FVKESK. J lost 4 bases, V lost 0 bases, and 10 bases had no gene match. This CDR3 spans 17 amino acids. CDR3 sequence reads: CASSQDSGRGTWYEQYF. CDR3 coding DNA: TGTGCCAGCAGCCAAGATAGCGGGAGAGGAACTTGGTACGAGCAGTACTTC.

This sequence joins TRBV7-9 and TRBJ2-7; D might be TRBD2 (6 bases). Germline CDR1 and CDR2: SEHNR and FQNEAQ (reference sequence). The germline V and J ends were trimmed by 5 bases and 7 bases, with 12 bases remaining between them. This CDR3 spans 12 amino acids. For the CDR3, the DNA is TGTGCCAGCAGCCTAGACCGGGGGGAGCAGTACTTC. Translating it yields CASSLDRGEQYF.

V and J are TRBV18 and TRBJ1-4; TRBD1 might be the D (5 bases). This CDR3 region has 15 residues. Germline CDR1 is KGHSH and CDR2 is LQKENI. V was shortened by 3 bases and J by 5 bases, with 13 bases between the two germline ends. The CDR3 DNA reads as TGTGCCAGCTCACCTGGGCAGGGTCCAAATGAAAAACTGTTTTTT. Amino acids: CASSPGQGPNEKLFF.

This clone was recorded a few times. This chain links TRBV11-3 with TRBJ2-1; tentative D call: TRBD1 (6 bases). V lost 0 bases and J lost 6, with 12 bases in between. The CDR3 has 15 amino acids. Germline V gives CDR1 SGHNT, CDR2 YENEEA. This CDR3 reads CASSLDGQPVNEQFF. In DNA form, the CDR3 reads TGTGCCAGCAGCTTAGACGGACAGCCCGTCAATGAGCAGTTCTTC.